This TCR beta chain was documented in a study of blood T cell repertoires in COVID-19. Study information: Specimens from acute and convalescent COVID-19 originated in the United States, Italy and Spain. T cells, B-cell-depleted T cells, or PBMCs supplied cDNA or gDNA.

Germline V gene lookup returns CDR1 LNHDA and CDR2 SQIVND (reference sequence). V gave up 5 bases and J gave up 7 bases; unmatched junction bases: 2. The CDR3 loop spans 13 amino acids. As processed by the authors: Reference gene primer amplification gave nucleated cell count estimates. Clones were read by immunoSEQ multiplex PCR, and TCRdb kept only the in-frame ones, dropping some. V, J and clone size are those of that table, while D and trimming were read from the DNA. The sample lists about 180,000 clones, approximately 85% seen once, with roughly 9.8% in the top ten. J is TRBJ1-6 and V is TRBV19; 7 nucleotides line up with TRBD1. Input material: peripheral blood. The receptor's source is a woman aged 80 or over with acute or convalescent COVID-19. CDR3 sequence reads: CASSLDRNSPLHF. The CDR3 DNA sequence: TGTGCCAGTAGTTTGGACAGGAATTCACCCCTCCACTTT.